The T cell receptor beta chain described here comes from a study of shared clonotypes between healthy human individuals. The V gene end was trimmed by 6 bases and the J gene end by 2 bases; junction bases not matched to a gene: 15. The CDR3 has 17 amino acids. The germline V gene has CDR1 MDHEN and CDR2 SYDVKM. Assay used: immunoSEQ multiplex PCR; TCRdb lists only in-frame clones, some missing. This sample has approximately 1,000,000 clones, with about 84% found just once. The chain employs TRBV28 and TRBJ2-7; TRBD2 matches 8 bases. Sample: memory CD4+ T cells from PBMCs. The subset here: CD45RA-negative fraction. This TCR was recovered from a man younger than 35 in good health. Some clones in this sample may be carry-over from other donors' samples. The CDR3 DNA reads TGTGCCAGCAGCTTGGACGGGCGTCTAGCGGGTCCCTACGAGCAGTACTTC. This sequence encodes CASSLDGRLAGPYEQYF.